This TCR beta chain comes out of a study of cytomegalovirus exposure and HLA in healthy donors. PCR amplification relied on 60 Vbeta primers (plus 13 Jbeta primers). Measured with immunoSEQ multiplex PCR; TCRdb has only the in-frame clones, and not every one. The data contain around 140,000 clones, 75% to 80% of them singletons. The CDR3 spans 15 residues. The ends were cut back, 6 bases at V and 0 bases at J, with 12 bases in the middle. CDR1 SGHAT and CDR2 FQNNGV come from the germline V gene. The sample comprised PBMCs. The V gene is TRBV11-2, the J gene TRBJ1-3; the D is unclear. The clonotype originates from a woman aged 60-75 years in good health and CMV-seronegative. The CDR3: CASSEADFSGNTIYF. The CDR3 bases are TGTGCCAGCAGTGAAGCTGACTTCTCTGGAAACACCATATATTTT.